This T cell receptor (beta chain) derives from a study of shared clonotypes between healthy human individuals. Findings and limits, study-wide: Shared clonotypes: about 4.6% naive CD4, around 3.7% naive CD8, around 2.2% memory CD4, 0.4% memory CD8.

Turning to this clone: The antigen is undetermined.

The assay ran at deep level. This table comes from immunoSEQ multiplex PCR, and its TCRdb copy is limited to in-frame clones, with some not included. The sample comprises hundreds of thousands of clones, around 74% of which are singletons, and 1.5% to 2% rests with the top ten. Trimming stripped 4 bases from V and 0 bases from J, with 9 bases between. CDR3 length: 15 residues. Germline values: CDR1 LNHDA, CDR2 SQIVND (reference sequence). Sequences were obtained from memory CD4+ T cells sorted from blood. The sample's subset: CD45RA-negative fraction. The sequence came from a woman in her 30s in good health. The V gene is TRBV19, the J gene TRBJ2-2; D ambiguous. The CDR3 loop is CASSTRMANTGELFF. In nucleotides, the CDR3 is TGTGCCAGTAGTACCAGGATGGCGAACACCGGGGAGCTGTTTTTT. The variable domain in full, with the rest retrieved from reference TRBV19 and TRBJ2-2, is DGGITQSPKYLFRKEGQNVTLSCEQNLNHDAMYWYRQDPGQGLRLIYYSQIVNDFQKGDIAEGYSVSREKKESFPLTVTSAQKNPTAFYLCASSTRMANTGELFFGEGSRLTVL.